What follows is one TCR beta chain and its context. Its specificity is not known. A junction end diverges from the germline sequence, so it may reflect a read error. This entry belongs to a study of cytomegalovirus exposure and HLA in healthy donors. Regarding the study as a whole: It has been reported that TCR beta sequences accurately predicted the HLA-A and HLA-B alleles of most subjects.

The PCR employed 60 Vbeta primers together with 13 Jbeta primers. Profiling relied on immunoSEQ multiplex PCR, and the TCRdb table lists in-frame clones only, not all of them. This table holds 160,000 or so clones, around 80% found once. The TCR originated in a middle-aged woman in good health and CMV-seropositive. Sample: PBMCs.

The CDR3 here is CASSLAGAGARAFF. The CDR3 DNA follows: TGTGCCAGCAGCCTAGCGGGGGCCGGCGCTCGAGCTTTCTTT. This chain joins TRBV7-8 and TRBJ1-1; tentatively, D is TRBD1 (6 bases). Germline V CDR1 and CDR2: SGHVS, FQNEAQ. The CDR3 has 14 residues. The full variable domain, rest sourced from reference TRBV7-8 and TRBJ1-1, is GAGVSQSPRYKVAKRGQDVALRCDPISGHVSLFWYQQALGQGPEFLTYFQNEAQLDKSGLPSDRFFAERPEGSVSTLKIQRTQQEDSAVYLCASSLAGAGARAFFGQGTRLTVV.